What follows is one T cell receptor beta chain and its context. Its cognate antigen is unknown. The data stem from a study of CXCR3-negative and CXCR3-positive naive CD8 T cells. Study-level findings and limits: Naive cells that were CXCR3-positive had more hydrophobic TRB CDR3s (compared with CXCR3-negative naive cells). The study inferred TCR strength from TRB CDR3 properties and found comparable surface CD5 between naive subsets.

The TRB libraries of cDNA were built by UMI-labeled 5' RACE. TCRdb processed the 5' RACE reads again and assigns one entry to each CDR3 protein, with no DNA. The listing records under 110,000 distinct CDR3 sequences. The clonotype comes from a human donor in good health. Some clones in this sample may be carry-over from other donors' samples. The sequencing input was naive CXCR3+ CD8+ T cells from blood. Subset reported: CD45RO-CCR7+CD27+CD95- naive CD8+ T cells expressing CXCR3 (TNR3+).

The CDR3: CSVYSTYNEQFF. The chain carries TRBV29-1 and TRBJ2-1. This CDR3 spans 12 amino acids. From germline, CDR1 is SQVTM and CDR2 ANQGSEA.